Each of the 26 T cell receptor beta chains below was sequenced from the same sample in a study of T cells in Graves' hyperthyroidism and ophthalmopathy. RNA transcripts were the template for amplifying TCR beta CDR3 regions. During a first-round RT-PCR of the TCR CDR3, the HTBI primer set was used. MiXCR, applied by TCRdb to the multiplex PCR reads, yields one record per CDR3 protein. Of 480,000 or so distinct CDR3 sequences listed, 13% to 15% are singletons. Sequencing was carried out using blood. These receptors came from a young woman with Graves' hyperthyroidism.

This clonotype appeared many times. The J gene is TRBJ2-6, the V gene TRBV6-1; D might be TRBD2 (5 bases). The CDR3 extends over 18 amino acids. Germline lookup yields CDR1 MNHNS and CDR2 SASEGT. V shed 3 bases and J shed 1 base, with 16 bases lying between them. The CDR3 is CASSDLREPGSGANVLTF. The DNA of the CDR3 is TGTGCCAGCAGTGACCTTAGGGAACCGGGGTCTGGGGCCAACGTCCTGACTTTC.

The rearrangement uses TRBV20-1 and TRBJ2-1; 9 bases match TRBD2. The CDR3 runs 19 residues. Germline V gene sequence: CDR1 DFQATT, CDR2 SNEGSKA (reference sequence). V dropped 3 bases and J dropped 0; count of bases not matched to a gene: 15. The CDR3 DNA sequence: TGCAGTGCTAGCGTCCCACCGGGACTAGCAGCGAGCTCCTACAATGAGCAGTTCTTC. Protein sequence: CSASVPPGLAASSYNEQFF.

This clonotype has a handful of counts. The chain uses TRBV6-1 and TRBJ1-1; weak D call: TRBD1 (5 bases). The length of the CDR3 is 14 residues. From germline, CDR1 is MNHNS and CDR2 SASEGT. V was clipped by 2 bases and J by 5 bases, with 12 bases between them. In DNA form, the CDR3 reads TGTGCCAGCAGTGAACAGGCAGGGTGGACTGAAGCTTTCTTT. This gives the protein CASSEQAGWTEAFF.

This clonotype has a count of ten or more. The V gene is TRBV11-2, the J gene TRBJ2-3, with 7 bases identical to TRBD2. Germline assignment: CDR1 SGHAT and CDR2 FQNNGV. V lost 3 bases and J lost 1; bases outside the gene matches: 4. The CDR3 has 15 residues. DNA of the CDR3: TGTGCCAGCAGCTTGTTCAGCGGGGGCACAGATACGCAGTATTTT. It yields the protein CASSLFSGGTDTQYF.

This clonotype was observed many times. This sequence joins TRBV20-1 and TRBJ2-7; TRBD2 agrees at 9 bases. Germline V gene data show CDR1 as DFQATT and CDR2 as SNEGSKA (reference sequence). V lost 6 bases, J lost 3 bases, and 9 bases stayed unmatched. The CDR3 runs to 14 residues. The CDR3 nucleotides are TGCAGTGCCCAAGACGCGGGAGGGAGCTACGAGCAGTACGTC. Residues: CSAQDAGGSYEQYV.

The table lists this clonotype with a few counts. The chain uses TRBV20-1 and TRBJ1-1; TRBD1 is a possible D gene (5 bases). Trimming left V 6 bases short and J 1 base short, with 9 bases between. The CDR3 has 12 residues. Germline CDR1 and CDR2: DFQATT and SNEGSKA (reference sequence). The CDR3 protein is CSAGGGNTEAFF. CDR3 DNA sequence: TGCAGTGCCGGCGGGGGGAACACTGAAGCTTTCTTT.

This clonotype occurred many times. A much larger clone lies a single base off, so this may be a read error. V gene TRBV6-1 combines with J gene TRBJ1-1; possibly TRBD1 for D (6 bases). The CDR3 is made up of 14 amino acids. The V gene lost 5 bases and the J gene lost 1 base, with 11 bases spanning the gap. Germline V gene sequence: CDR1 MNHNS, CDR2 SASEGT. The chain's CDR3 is CASSPRQENTEAFF. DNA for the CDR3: TGTGCCAGCAGTCCCCGACAGGAGAACACTGAAGCTTTCTTT.

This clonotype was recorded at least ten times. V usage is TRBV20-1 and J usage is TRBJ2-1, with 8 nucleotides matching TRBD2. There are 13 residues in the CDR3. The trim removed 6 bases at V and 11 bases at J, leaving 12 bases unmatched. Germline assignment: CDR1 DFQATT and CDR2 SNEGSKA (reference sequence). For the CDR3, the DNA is TGCAGTGCCGGGGGGGGAAGCGGGGGTAAGCAGTTCTTC. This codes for CSAGGGSGGKQFF.

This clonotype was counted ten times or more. Written as DNA, the CDR3 is TGTGCCAGCAGCTTAAACTTGCTAGCGGGAAACTCCTACAATGAGCAGTTCTTC. Encoded protein: CASSLNLLAGNSYNEQFF. The chain recombines TRBV11-3 with TRBJ2-1; 9 bases map to TRBD2. With 2 bases clipped from V and 0 bases from J, the junction kept 8 bases outside the gene matches. CDR3 size: 18 residues. Germline assignment: CDR1 SGHNT and CDR2 YENEEA.

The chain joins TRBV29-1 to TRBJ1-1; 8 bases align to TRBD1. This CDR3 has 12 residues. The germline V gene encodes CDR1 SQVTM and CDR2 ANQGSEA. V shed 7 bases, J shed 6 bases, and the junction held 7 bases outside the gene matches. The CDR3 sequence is CSAEIQGAEAFF. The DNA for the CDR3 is TGCAGCGCCGAAATACAGGGGGCTGAAGCTTTCTTT.

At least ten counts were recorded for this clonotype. CDR3 amino acids: CASSANPQGRRDTQYF. The CDR3 DNA reads TGTGCCAGCAGTGCTAATCCACAGGGGCGGCGAGATACGCAGTATTTT. V is TRBV2 and J is TRBJ2-3; 7 positions agree with TRBD1. Trimming removed 4 bases from V and 5 bases from J; junction bases left unmatched: 12. The CDR3 has 16 residues. The germline V gene encodes CDR1 SNHLY and CDR2 FYNNEI.

In DNA form, the CDR3 reads TGTGCCTGGAGTCTCAACTCTGGGGCCAACGTCCTGACTTTC. Its translation is CAWSLNSGANVLTF. V and J are TRBV30 and TRBJ2-6; D is unclear. V lost 2 bases, J lost 0 bases, and 5 bases lay in between. The CDR3 is made up of 14 amino acids. Germline V gene data show CDR1 as GTSNPN and CDR2 as SVGIG (reference sequence). Complete variable domain (other parts from reference TRBV30 and TRBJ2-6): SQTIHQWPATLVQPVGSPLSLECTVEGTSNPNLYWYRQAAGRGLQLLFYSVGIGQISSEVPQNLSASRPQDRQFILSSKKLLLSDSGFYLCAWSLNSGANVLTFGAGSRLTVL.

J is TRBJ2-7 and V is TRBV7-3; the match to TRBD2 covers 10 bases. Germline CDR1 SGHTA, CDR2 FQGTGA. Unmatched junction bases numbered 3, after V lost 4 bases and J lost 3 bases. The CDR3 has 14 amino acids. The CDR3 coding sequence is TGTGCCAGCAGCTACACTAGCGGGGACTACGAGCAGTACTTC. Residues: CASSYTSGDYEQYF.

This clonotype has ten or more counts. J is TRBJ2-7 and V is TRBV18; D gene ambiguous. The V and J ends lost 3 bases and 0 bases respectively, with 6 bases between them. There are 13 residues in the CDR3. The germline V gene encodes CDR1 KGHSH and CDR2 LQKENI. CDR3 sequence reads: CASSPAFSYEQYF. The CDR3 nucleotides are TGTGCCAGCTCACCGGCTTTCTCCTACGAGCAGTACTTC.

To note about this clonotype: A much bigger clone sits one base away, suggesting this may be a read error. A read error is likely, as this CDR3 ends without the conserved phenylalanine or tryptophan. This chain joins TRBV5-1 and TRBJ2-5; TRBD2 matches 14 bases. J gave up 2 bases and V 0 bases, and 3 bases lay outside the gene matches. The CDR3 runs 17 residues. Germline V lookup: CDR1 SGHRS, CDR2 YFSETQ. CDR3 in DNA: TGCGCCAGCAGCTTGGCCGGACTAGCGGGAGGTCAAGAGACCCAGTACTAC. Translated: CASSLAGLAGGQETQYY.

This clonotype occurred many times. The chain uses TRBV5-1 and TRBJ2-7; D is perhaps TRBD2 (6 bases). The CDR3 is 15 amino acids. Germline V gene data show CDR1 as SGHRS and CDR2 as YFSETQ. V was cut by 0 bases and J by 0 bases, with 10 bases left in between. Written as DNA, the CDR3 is TGCGCCAGCAGCTTGGCGGGAGAGAGCTCCTACGAGCAGTACTTC. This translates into CASSLAGESSYEQYF.

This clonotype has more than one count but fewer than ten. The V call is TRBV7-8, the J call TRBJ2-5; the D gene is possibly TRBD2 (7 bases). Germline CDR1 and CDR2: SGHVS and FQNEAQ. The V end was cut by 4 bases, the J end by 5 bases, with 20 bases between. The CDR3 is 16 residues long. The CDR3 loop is CASSWEGVSPMETQYF. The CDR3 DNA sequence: TGTGCCAGCAGCTGGGAGGGGGTGTCCCCCATGGAGACCCAGTACTTC.

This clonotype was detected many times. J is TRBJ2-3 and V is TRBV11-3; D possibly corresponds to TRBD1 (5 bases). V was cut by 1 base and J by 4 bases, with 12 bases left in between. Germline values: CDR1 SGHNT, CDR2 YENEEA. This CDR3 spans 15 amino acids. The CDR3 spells CASSLGSTGADTQYF. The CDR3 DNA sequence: TGTGCCAGCAGCTTAGGTAGTACAGGTGCAGATACGCAGTATTTT. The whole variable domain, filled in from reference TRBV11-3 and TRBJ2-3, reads EAGVVQSPRYKIIEKKQPVAFWCNPISGHNTLYWYLQNLGQGPELLIRYENEEAVDDSQLPKDRFSAERLKGVDSTLKIQPAELGDSAVYLCASSLGSTGADTQYFGPGTRLTVL.

The CDR3 coding sequence is TGTGCCAGCCTGACAGGGGGCTCCTCTTACGAGCAGTACTTC. Residues: CASLTGGSSYEQYF. This sequence joins TRBV28 and TRBJ2-7, with 10 positions matching TRBD1. CDR3 size: 14 residues. Germline assignment: CDR1 MDHEN and CDR2 SYDVKM. Unmatched junction bases numbered 8, after V lost 8 bases and J lost 4 bases.

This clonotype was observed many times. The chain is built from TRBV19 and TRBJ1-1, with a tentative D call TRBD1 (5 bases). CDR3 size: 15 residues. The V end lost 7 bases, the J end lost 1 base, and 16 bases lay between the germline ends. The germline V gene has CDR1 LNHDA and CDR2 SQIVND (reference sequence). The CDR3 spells CASTPTGARNTEAFF. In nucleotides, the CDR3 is TGTGCCAGTACCCCCACCGGGGCGCGGAACACTGAAGCTTTCTTT.

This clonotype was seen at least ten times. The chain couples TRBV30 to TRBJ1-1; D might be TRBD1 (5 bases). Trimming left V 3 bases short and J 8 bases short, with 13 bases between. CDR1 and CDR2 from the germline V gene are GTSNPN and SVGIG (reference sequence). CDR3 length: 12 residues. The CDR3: CAWSEMGDEAFF. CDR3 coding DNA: TGTGCCTGGAGCGAGATGGGGGACGAAGCTTTCTTT. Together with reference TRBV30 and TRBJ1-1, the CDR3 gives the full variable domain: SQTIHQWPATLVQPVGSPLSLECTVEGTSNPNLYWYRQAAGRGLQLLFYSVGIGQISSEVPQNLSASRPQDRQFILSSKKLLLSDSGFYLCAWSEMGDEAFFGQGTRLTVV.

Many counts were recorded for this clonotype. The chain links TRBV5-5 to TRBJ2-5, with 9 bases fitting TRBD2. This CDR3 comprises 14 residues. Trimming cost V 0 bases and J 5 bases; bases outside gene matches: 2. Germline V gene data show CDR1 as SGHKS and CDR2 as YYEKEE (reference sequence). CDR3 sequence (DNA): TGTGCCAGCAGCTTGGCTAGCGGGACTGAGACCCAGTACTTC. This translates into CASSLASGTETQYF.

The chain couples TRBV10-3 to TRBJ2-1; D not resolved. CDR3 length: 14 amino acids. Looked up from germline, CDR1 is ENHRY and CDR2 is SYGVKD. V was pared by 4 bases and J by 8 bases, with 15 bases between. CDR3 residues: CAISARVGPHEQFF. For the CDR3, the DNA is TGTGCCATCAGTGCTAGAGTGGGCCCCCATGAGCAGTTCTTC.

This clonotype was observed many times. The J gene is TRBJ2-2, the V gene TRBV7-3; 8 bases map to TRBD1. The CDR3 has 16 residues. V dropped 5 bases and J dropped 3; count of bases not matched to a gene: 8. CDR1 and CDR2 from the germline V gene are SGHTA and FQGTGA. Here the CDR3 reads CASSLDRGLDTGELFF. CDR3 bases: TGTGCCAGCAGCCTAGACAGGGGTTTGGACACCGGGGAGCTGTTTTTT.

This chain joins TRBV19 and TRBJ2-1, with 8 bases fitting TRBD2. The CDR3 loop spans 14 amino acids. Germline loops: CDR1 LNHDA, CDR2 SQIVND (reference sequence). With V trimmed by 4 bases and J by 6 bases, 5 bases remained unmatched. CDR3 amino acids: CASSNKGLVNEQFF. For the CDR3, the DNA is TGTGCCAGTAGTAACAAGGGACTAGTCAATGAGCAGTTCTTC.

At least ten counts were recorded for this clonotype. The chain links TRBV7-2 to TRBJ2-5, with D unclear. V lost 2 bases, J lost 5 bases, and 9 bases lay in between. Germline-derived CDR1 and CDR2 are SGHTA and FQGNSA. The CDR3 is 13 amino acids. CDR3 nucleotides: TGTGCCAGCAGCTTAAGAACGAGGGAGACCCAGTACTTC. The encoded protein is CASSLRTRETQYF.